This T cell receptor beta chain was captured by sequencing in a study of cytomegalovirus exposure and HLA in healthy donors. Regarding the study as a whole: DRB1 had the most TCR associations and HLA-C the fewest, a later analysis found, with rates varying by HLA locus. Most CMV-associated TCR beta chains were later found to appear HLA-restricted. The study recorded over 150 TCR beta chains that were cytomegalovirus-associated. Segments of the TCR beta V type were, in most cases, productive about 90% or about 30% of the time in an earlier analysis.

In the case of this clone: The antigen remains unidentified.

Primers for the PCR totalled 60 Vbeta and 13 Jbeta. Repertoires were generated with immunoSEQ multiplex PCR, while TCRdb's copy carries only in-frame clones and drops some. Among 85,000 to 130,000 clones, approximately 79% were seen once, and the ten largest hold approximately 3.7%. Sequencing used PBMCs. This receptor was obtained from a man aged 60 to 69 in good health and CMV-seronegative.

The CDR3 DNA reads as TGTGCCAGCTTACAGGGTGTGGACACTGAAGCTTTCTTT. It codes for CASLQGVDTEAFF. The chain recombines TRBV18 with TRBJ1-1, with D maybe TRBD1 (6 bases). The ends were cut back, 7 bases at V and 3 bases at J, with 12 bases in the middle. Germline CDR1 is KGHSH and CDR2 is LQKENI. The length of the CDR3 is 13 residues. The full variable domain, with the rest looked up from reference TRBV18 and TRBJ1-1, is NAGVMQNPRHLVRRRGQEARLRCSPMKGHSHVYWYRQLPEEGLKFMVYLQKENIIDESGMPKERFSAEFPKEGPSILRIQQVVRGDSAAYFCASLQGVDTEAFFGQGTRLTVV.